The sequence of this T cell receptor beta chain was determined in a study of blood T cell repertoires in COVID-19. Looking at the study overall: Collection of acute and convalescent COVID-19 samples took place in the United States, Italy and Spain.

The CDR3 is 13 residues long. CDR1 and CDR2 (germline): SGHDT, YYEEEE. V lost 2 bases to trimming and J lost 10 bases; unmatched junction nucleotides: 5. Clones were read by immunoSEQ multiplex PCR, and TCRdb kept only the in-frame ones, dropping some. The table lists roughly 500,000 clones, roughly 89% of them singletons. The specimen was peripheral blood. This chain connects TRBV5-6 to TRBJ2-1; TRBD1 agrees at 8 bases. The receptor was derived from a man between 18 and 35 years old with COVID-19, enrolled during active disease. CDR3 loop: CASSFTGGREQFF. The DNA of the CDR3 is TGTGCCAGCAGCTTTACAGGGGGAAGAGAGCAGTTCTTC.